This T cell receptor beta chain was sequenced in a study of blood T cell repertoires in COVID-19. Measured with immunoSEQ multiplex PCR; TCRdb has only the in-frame clones, and not every one. The profile shows under 150,000 clones, roughly 90% of them singletons. The germline CDR1 and CDR2 sequences are MDHEN and SYDVKM. This CDR3 contains 14 residues. V shed 11 bases and J shed 1 base, with 17 bases lying between them. The chain carries TRBV28 and TRBJ1-2; TRBD1 is a possible D gene (6 bases). The TCR comes from a man aged 70-80 years with active COVID-19. Specimen: peripheral blood. CDR3 nucleotide sequence: TGTGCCGGCCAAGCTTCCAGGGGTAACTATGGCTACACCTTC. Its protein is CAGQASRGNYGYTF.